This T cell receptor beta chain originates from a study of blood T cell repertoires in COVID-19. Study background: In each case, the material was cDNA or gDNA derived from T cells, B-cell-depleted T cells, or PBMCs.

CDR1 is GTSNPN and CDR2 is SVGIG in the germline V gene (reference sequence). CDR3 size: 15 residues. The ends were cut back, 0 bases at V and 3 bases at J, with 12 bases in the middle. Authors' data handling: The authors estimated nucleated cell counts from reference gene primer amplification. This table comes from immunoSEQ multiplex PCR, and its TCRdb copy is limited to in-frame clones, with some not included. V and J calls and clone size are as listed in that table; D and trimming were resolved from the DNA. This table has about 200,000 clones, 90% to 95% appearing once. The sequence was collected from a man aged 25-40 years with COVID-19, enrolled during active disease. The chain employs TRBV30 and TRBJ1-5, with D possibly being TRBD1 (5 bases). Sample: peripheral blood. CDR3 sequence: CAWSVGAAFNQPQHF. In DNA form, the CDR3 reads TGTGCCTGGAGTGTAGGGGCAGCCTTCAATCAGCCCCAGCATTTT.